The rows below give T cell receptor beta chains drawn from one sample of a study of CD8 T cells in ankylosing spondylitis. TCRdb re-called the 5' RACE reads through MiXCR, storing one row per CDR3 protein. The table includes 200,000 to 300,000 distinct CDR3 sequences, 8% to 11% detected once. Input material: blood, either unsorted or a sorted T cell fraction (not recorded which). These receptors originate from a male donor with ankylosing spondylitis or in good health (not recorded which). Both conserved end residues are part of each CDR3. The D gene is left open where the match is weak. The listing skips clone size in some rows; elsewhere it reads once, few, many or a size class.

TRBV10-3	TRBJ1-1	many	TRBD1	CAISDNRGLNTEAFF	TGTGCCATCAGCGATAACAGGGGTCTGAACACTGAAGCTTTCTTT
TRBV30	TRBJ1-5	few	NA	CAWSRDNANQPQHF	TGTGCCTGGAGTCGGGACAATGCCAATCAGCCCCAGCATTTT
TRBV3-1	TRBJ2-7	many	TRBD2	CASSQGPGLAGGREQYF	TGTGCCAGCAGCCAAGGCCCAGGACTAGCGGGAGGTCGCGAGCAGTACTTC
TRBV30	TRBJ2-1	NA	TRBD2	CAWFSGRSSYNEQFF	TGTGCCTGGTTTAGCGGGAGGAGCTCCTACAATGAGCAGTTCTTC
TRBV24-1	TRBJ2-5	many	NA	CATSDSGDVWETQYF	TGTGCCACCAGTGATTCCGGGGATGTTTGGGAGACCCAGTACTTC
TRBV20-1	TRBJ2-2	few	NA	CSARAPTRNTGELFF	TGCAGTGCTAGAGCACCAACGCGGAACACCGGGGAGCTGTTTTTT
TRBV4-2	TRBJ2-1	many	NA	CASSQEFGQISYNEQFF	TGTGCCAGCAGCCAAGAATTTGGGCAGATCTCCTACAATGAGCAGTTCTTC
TRBV12-3/TRBV12-4	TRBJ1-4	many	TRBD1	CASSPGTGEKLFF	TGTGCCAGCAGTCCCGGGACAGGGGAAAAACTGTTTTTT
TRBV20-1	TRBJ2-5	many	NA	CSAKPLVGFQETQYF	TGCAGTGCAAAACCCCTGGTCGGCTTCCAAGAGACCCAGTACTTC
TRBV27	TRBJ1-2	NA	TRBD1	CASSFLLQGNYGYTF	TGTGCCAGCAGTTTCTTACTACAGGGGAACTATGGCTACACCTTC
TRBV9	TRBJ2-1	few	TRBD2	CASSTSGRAGLNEQFF	TGTGCCAGCAGCACAAGCGGGAGGGCCGGATTGAATGAGCAGTTCTTC
TRBV20-1	TRBJ2-6	few	TRBD2	CSARDRAAAGGSSGANVLTF	TGCAGTGCTAGAGATAGGGCGGCGGCGGGAGGAAGCTCTGGGGCCAACGTCCTGACTTTC
TRBV29-1	TRBJ2-3	many	NA	CSVDGLLPSTDTQYF	TGCAGCGTTGATGGACTACTCCCTAGCACAGATACGCAGTATTTT
TRBV5-1	TRBJ1-1	many	NA	CASTEGGWNTEAFF	TGCGCCAGCACCGAAGGGGGTTGGAACACTGAAGCTTTCTTT
TRBV5-1	TRBJ1-1	NA	NA	CASSLAGLGGNTEAFF	TGCGCCAGCAGCTTGGCAGGATTGGGGGGGAACACTGAAGCTTTCTTT
TRBV30	TRBJ1-2	NA	NA	CAWSVTGSGYTF	TGTGCCTGGAGTGTAACCGGCAGCGGCTACACCTTC
TRBV7-2	TRBJ2-5	NA	NA	CASSLAPSLAPYQETQYF	TGTGCCAGCAGCTTAGCCCCCTCGCTAGCGCCCTACCAAGAGACCCAGTACTTC
TRBV21-1	TRBJ2-3	few	NA	CASSPTRAAGTDTQYF	TGTGCCAGCAGCCCCACGAGGGCAGCCGGCACAGATACGCAGTATTTT
TRBV12-3/TRBV12-4	TRBJ1-2	many	NA	CASSPTESYTF	TGTGCCAGCAGTCCGACAGAGAGCTACACCTTC
TRBV27	TRBJ1-1	many	NA	CASSFGGGTEAFF	TGTGCCAGCAGTTTCGGGGGAGGAACTGAAGCTTTCTTT
TRBV11-3	TRBJ1-1	NA	NA	CASSFSGVATEAFF	TGTGCCAGCAGCTTTTCAGGGGTGGCCACTGAAGCTTTCTTT
TRBV20-1	TRBJ2-3	many	NA	CSPMAWDLGSYTQYF	TGCAGTCCTATGGCGTGGGACCTGGGGTCCTATACGCAGTATTTT